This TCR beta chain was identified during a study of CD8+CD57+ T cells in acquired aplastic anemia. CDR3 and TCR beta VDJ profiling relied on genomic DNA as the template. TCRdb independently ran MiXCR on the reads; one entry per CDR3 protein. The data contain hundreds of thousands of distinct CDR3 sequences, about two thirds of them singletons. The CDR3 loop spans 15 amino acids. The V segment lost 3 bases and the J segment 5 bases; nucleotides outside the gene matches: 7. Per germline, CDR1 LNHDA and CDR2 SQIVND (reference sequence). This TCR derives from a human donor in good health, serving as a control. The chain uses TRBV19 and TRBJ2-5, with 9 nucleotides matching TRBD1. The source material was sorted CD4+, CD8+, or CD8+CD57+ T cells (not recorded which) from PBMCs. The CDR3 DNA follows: TGTGCCAGTAGTATCCGGGACAGGGTTGTTGAGACCCAGTACTTC. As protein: CASSIRDRVVETQYF.